This T cell receptor beta chain comes out of a study of T cells in Graves' hyperthyroidism and ophthalmopathy. RNA transcripts yielded amplified TCR beta CDR3 regions. RT-PCR in the first round (using the HTBI primer set) targeted the TCR CDR3. One entry per CDR3 protein results from TCRdb running MiXCR on the multiplex PCR reads. The sample lists around 580,000 distinct CDR3 sequences; about a sixth were seen once. This receptor was obtained from a woman aged 18-29 years with Graves' hyperthyroidism. Sequenced: blood.

CDR3 residues: CASRSKLAGTNEQFF. The CDR3 DNA is TGCGCCAGCCGATCTAAACTAGCGGGAACTAATGAGCAGTTCTTC. The chain recombines TRBV5-1 with TRBJ2-1; 10 bases match TRBD2. V lost 7 bases and J lost 7; bases outside the gene matches: 11. In germline, CDR1 is SGHRS, CDR2 YFSETQ. The CDR3 sequence is 15 residues long.